The rows below give T cell receptor beta chains drawn from one sample of a study of molecular identifiers for immune sequencing clone quantification. MiXCR was run by TCRdb on the PCR reads, yielding one entry per CDR3 protein. The sample carries about 68,000 distinct CDR3 sequences, 15% to 20% recorded once. The sample comprised naive CD8+ T cells from blood, with Jurkat cell RNA spiked in. The receptors come from a human donor in good health. Some libraries in this study had Jurkat cell RNA spiked in. CDR3s include the opening cysteine and the closing phenylalanine or tryptophan. D genes are given only for firm matches. Size is omitted from some rows. Given values are once, few, many or a class for expanded clones.

>NA|TRBV27|TRBJ1-2|NA
CASSLNAGTNYGYTF
TGTGCCAGCAGTTTAAATGCAGGGACTAACTATGGCTACACCTTC
>TRBD2|TRBV7-9|TRBJ2-7|NA
CASSLTLAGGPAGFYEQYF
TGTGCCAGCAGCTTAACACTAGCGGGAGGGCCCGCGGGGTTCTACGAGCAGTACTTC
>NA|TRBV27|TRBJ1-1|many
CASSSYQGTEAFF
TGTGCCAGCAGTTCGTACCAGGGCACTGAAGCTTTCTTT
>NA|TRBV19|TRBJ2-7|many
CASSIDLNRAYEQYF
TGTGCCAGTAGTATAGATTTGAACAGGGCCTACGAGCAGTACTTC
>NA|TRBV12-3/TRBV12-4|TRBJ2-7|many
CASGEGGRPYEQYF
TGTGCCAGCGGGGAGGGGGGACGGCCCTACGAGCAGTACTTC
>NA|TRBV7-8|TRBJ2-1|few
CASSLDPGRGQFF
TGTGCCAGCAGCTTAGATCCCGGGCGGGGGCAGTTCTTC
>NA|TRBV7-9|TRBJ1-1|many
CASSFGKVTEYTEAFF
TGTGCCAGCAGCTTCGGGAAAGTCACAGAATACACTGAAGCTTTCTTT
>NA|TRBV28|TRBJ2-7|many
CASSSGSETYEQYF
TGTGCCAGCAGTTCAGGGTCCGAAACATACGAGCAGTACTTC
>NA|TRBV21-1|TRBJ1-5|NA
CARKGGLRSNQPQHF
TGTGCCAGAAAAGGGGGACTCCGTAGCAATCAGCCCCAGCATTTT
>TRBD2|TRBV27|TRBJ2-3|many
CASSLGLAGEDTQYF
TGTGCCAGCAGTTTAGGACTAGCGGGAGAGGATACGCAGTATTTT
>TRBD1|TRBV19|TRBJ2-3|few
CASSIWDSYTDTQYF
TGTGCCAGTAGTATCTGGGACAGCTACACAGATACGCAGTATTTT
>NA|TRBV24-1|TRBJ1-3|NA
CATSDSHPGSGNTIYF
TGTGCCACCAGTGATTCCCACCCGGGCTCTGGAAACACCATATATTTT
>TRBD1|TRBV15|TRBJ2-7|many
CATSRPGGDRLDPWTYEQYF
TGTGCCACCAGCAGACCAGGAGGGGACAGGCTCGACCCTTGGACCTACGAGCAGTACTTC
>TRBD2|TRBV7-6|TRBJ2-1|few
CASSLVRGSSYNEQFF
TGTGCCAGCAGCTTAGTCCGCGGGAGCTCCTACAATGAGCAGTTCTTC
>NA|TRBV5-4|TRBJ2-7|few
CASSSLGVAADGQYF
TGTGCCAGCAGCTCCCTCGGAGTAGCGGCGGATGGGCAGTACTTC
>TRBD1|TRBV15|TRBJ2-7|few
CATSAGQGDYEQYF
TGTGCCACCAGTGCGGGACAGGGGGACTACGAGCAGTACTTC
>TRBD2|TRBV28|TRBJ2-1|many
CASSSGLAGATYNEQFF
TGTGCCAGCAGTTCGGGACTAGCGGGAGCAACGTACAATGAGCAGTTCTTC
>NA|TRBV11-2|TRBJ2-1|many
CASSSLRGPNLSRNEQFF
TGTGCCAGCAGCTCGCTTAGGGGACCAAACCTCTCCCGCAATGAGCAGTTCTTC
>TRBD1|TRBV7-9|TRBJ2-3|many
CASSTQAWDRGGTDTQYF
TGTGCCAGCAGCACGCAAGCCTGGGACAGGGGAGGGACAGATACGCAGTATTTT
>TRBD2|TRBV19|TRBJ2-7|few
CASSIDPSREASYEQYF
TGTGCCAGTAGTATCGATCCCTCCCGGGAGGCCTCCTACGAGCAGTACTTC
>TRBD1|TRBV20-1|TRBJ2-2|NA
CSARGQGVTGELFF
TGCAGTGCTAGAGGACAGGGTGTCACCGGGGAGCTGTTTTTT
>TRBD2|TRBV10-3|TRBJ2-2|many
CAISESVLAGVSGELFF
TGTGCCATCAGTGAGTCGGTTCTAGCGGGAGTCTCCGGGGAGCTGTTTTTT
>NA|TRBV4-3|TRBJ2-1|many
CASSQDIGSNNEQFF
TGCGCCAGCAGCCAAGATATCGGAAGCAACAATGAGCAGTTCTTC
>TRBD1|TRBV28|TRBJ1-1|many
CASSLGTELNTEAFF
TGTGCCAGCAGTTTAGGGACAGAACTGAACACTGAAGCTTTCTTT
>NA|TRBV10-3|TRBJ2-7|many
CAISLGQTYEQYF
TGTGCCATCAGCCTCGGACAGACCTACGAGCAGTACTTC
>NA|TRBV4-1|TRBJ2-7|many
CASSQDRTYEQYF
TGCGCCAGCAGCCAAGACAGGACTTACGAGCAGTACTTC
>NA|TRBV30|TRBJ2-7|many
CAWSTIWAYEQYF
TGTGCCTGGAGTACCATTTGGGCCTACGAGCAGTACTTC
>NA|TRBV13|TRBJ2-2|NA
CASSLVLKTGELFF
TGTGCCAGCAGCTTAGTGTTGAAAACCGGGGAGCTGTTTTTT
>NA|TRBV15|TRBJ2-7|many
CATSRDSAGLGEQYF
TGTGCCACCAGCAGAGATTCGGCAGGGTTGGGCGAGCAGTACTTC
>NA|TRBV20-1|TRBJ2-7|many
CSARTRGSYEQYF
TGCAGTGCTAGAACGCGGGGTAGCTACGAGCAGTACTTC
>NA|TRBV19|TRBJ1-1|few
CASSEELNTEAFF
TGTGCCAGTAGCGAGGAGTTGAACACTGAAGCTTTCTTT
>NA|TRBV11-2|TRBJ2-5|many
CASSLRGRETQYF
TGTGCCAGCAGCTTACGGGGGAGAGAGACCCAGTACTTC
>NA|TRBV7-2|TRBJ2-7|many
CASSLDPYEQYF
TGTGCCAGCAGCTTGGACCCGTACGAGCAGTACTTC
>NA|TRBV7-9|TRBJ2-7|many
CASSLGGSTYEQYF
TGTGCCAGCAGCTTAGGAGGGAGTACCTACGAGCAGTACTTC
>NA|TRBV7-9|TRBJ2-7|NA
CASSLTRGAGEQYF
TGTGCCAGCAGCCTTACCAGGGGGGCTGGTGAGCAGTACTTC
>NA|TRBV27|TRBJ2-3|many
CASSLGLGYTDTQYF
TGTGCCAGCAGTTTAGGCCTGGGGTACACAGATACGCAGTATTTT
>NA|TRBV9|TRBJ1-6|many
CASSVGGDGSPLHF
TGTGCCAGCAGCGTCGGAGGGGACGGTTCACCCCTCCACTTT